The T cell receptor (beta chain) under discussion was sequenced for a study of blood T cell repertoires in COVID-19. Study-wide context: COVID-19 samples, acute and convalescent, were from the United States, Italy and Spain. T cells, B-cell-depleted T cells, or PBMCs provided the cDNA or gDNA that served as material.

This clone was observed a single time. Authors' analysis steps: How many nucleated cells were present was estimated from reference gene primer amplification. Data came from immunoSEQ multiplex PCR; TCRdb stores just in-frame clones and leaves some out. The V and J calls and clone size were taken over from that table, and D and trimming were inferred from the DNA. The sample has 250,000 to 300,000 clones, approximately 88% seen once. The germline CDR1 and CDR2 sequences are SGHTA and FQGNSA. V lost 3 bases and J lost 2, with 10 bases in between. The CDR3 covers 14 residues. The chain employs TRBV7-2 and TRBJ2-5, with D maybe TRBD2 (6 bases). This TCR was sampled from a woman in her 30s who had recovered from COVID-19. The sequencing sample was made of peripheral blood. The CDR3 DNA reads TGTGCCAGCAGCTTCTGGGGAGGTCAAGAGACCCAGTACTTC. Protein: CASSFWGGQETQYF.